Following are 16 T cell receptor beta chains from one sample sequenced in a study of beta chain features in type 1 diabetes. The study reverse transcribed the entire isolated RNA, so it sequenced expressed TCRB transcripts. The table came from immunoSEQ multiplex PCR; TCRdb's copy has only in-frame clones and leaves some out. The sample includes 150,000 to 180,000 clones, 11% of them seen just once. The sample taken for sequencing was central memory CD4+ T cells from blood. The source of these receptors is a man younger than 30 in good health.

This clone showed up just a few times. The genes are TRBV5-1 and TRBJ1-1, with D unclear. Per the germline V gene, CDR1 is SGHRS and CDR2 is YFSETQ. V was cut by 5 bases and J by 0 bases, with 20 bases left in between. The CDR3 totals 17 residues. This chain's CDR3 is CASSFGRTKYMNTEAFF. CDR3 nucleotide sequence: TGCGCCAGCAGTTTCGGACGGACCAAATACATGAACACTGAAGCTTTCTTT.

This clone was counted a few times. An end of the junction does not agree with germline; a read error may underlie this. J is TRBJ1-5 and V is TRBV29-1; 10 bases are shared with TRBD1. The CDR3 spans 14 residues. In germline, CDR1 is SQVTM, CDR2 ANQGSEA. The CDR3 DNA reads TGCATCGTTGCGTACGGGACAGGGGATCAGCCCCAGCATTTT. Encoded protein: CIVAYGTGDQPQHF.

This clone was counted between two and nine times. The chain links TRBV6-6 to TRBJ1-1, with D possibly being TRBD1 (5 bases). V was shortened by 0 bases and J by 1 base, with 9 bases between the two germline ends. The CDR3 totals 15 residues. Germline V gives CDR1 MNHNY, CDR2 SVGAGI (reference sequence). The CDR3 loop is CASSYSNTGNTEAFF. The CDR3 DNA sequence: TGTGCCAGCAGTTACTCGAATACAGGGAACACTGAAGCTTTCTTT.

This clone has a count of ten or more. The chain couples TRBV5-1 to TRBJ2-3; D is perhaps TRBD2 (5 bases). CDR3 length: 15 residues. V gave up 4 bases and J gave up 1 base, with 13 bases separating them. Germline CDR1 is SGHRS and CDR2 is YFSETQ. CDR3 in amino acids: CASSRADPRTDTQYF. The CDR3 DNA is TGCGCCAGCAGCCGAGCGGACCCGCGCACAGATACGCAGTATTTT.

This chain connects TRBV7-2 to TRBJ1-3, with 9 bases identical to TRBD1. J gave up 2 bases and V 4 bases, and 6 bases lay outside the gene matches. This CDR3 has 16 residues. Germline V gives CDR1 SGHTA, CDR2 FQGNSA. The CDR3 loop is CASSSSTGGAGNTIYF. For the CDR3, the DNA is TGTGCCAGCAGCTCCTCGACAGGGGGGGCTGGAAACACCATATATTTT.

This chain uses TRBV7-9 with TRBJ1-5; D ambiguous. Germline values: CDR1 SEHNR, CDR2 FQNEAQ (reference sequence). The CDR3 is made up of 12 amino acids. V lost 6 bases, J lost 0 bases, and 3 bases lay in between. CDR3 in amino acids: CASRSSNQPQHF. The CDR3 bases are TGTGCCAGCAGGTCTAGCAATCAGCCCCAGCATTTT.

The V and J genes are TRBV9 and TRBJ1-1; D is possibly TRBD1 (5 bases). This CDR3 has 15 amino acids. CDR1 is SGDLS and CDR2 is YYNGEE in the germline V gene. Trimming cost V 3 bases and J 5 bases, with 17 bases left between them. CDR3 region: CASSGPARGGTEAFF. In DNA, the CDR3 is TGTGCCAGCAGCGGTCCAGCGAGGGGAGGAACTGAAGCTTTCTTT.

The chain links TRBV6-5 to TRBJ2-7; perhaps TRBD2 as D (5 bases). Trimming removed 2 bases at V and 4 bases at J, with 9 bases between. The CDR3 runs 13 residues. Germline V gene sequence: CDR1 MNHEY, CDR2 SVGAGI. Here the CDR3 reads CASSYVEGYEQYF. CDR3 sequence (DNA): TGTGCCAGCAGTTACGTTGAGGGTTACGAGCAGTACTTC.

This chain connects TRBV28 to TRBJ1-2; D gene ambiguous. The CDR3 totals 15 residues. V lost 3 bases, J lost 3 bases, and 14 bases lay in between. Germline-derived CDR1 and CDR2 are MDHEN and SYDVKM. CDR3 in DNA: TGTGCCAGCAGTTTTGCGGGCAATCAGGACTATGGCTACACCTTC. It translates to CASSFAGNQDYGYTF.

This clone was detected only a few times. This chain joins TRBV30 and TRBJ1-3, with a weak D call TRBD1 (6 bases). The V and J ends lost 0 bases and 3 bases respectively, with 12 bases between them. Germline CDR1 and CDR2: GTSNPN and SVGIG (reference sequence). The CDR3 is 15 residues long. For the CDR3, the DNA is TGTGCCTGGAGTGTAGCAGGGGCTGGTGGAAACACCATATATTTT. Translation: CAWSVAGAGGNTIYF.

The table lists this clone with a few counts. This chain connects TRBV2 to TRBJ1-1; 9 bases fit TRBD1. Per germline, CDR1 SNHLY and CDR2 FYNNEI. There are 14 residues in the CDR3. V lost 7 bases to trimming and J lost 4 bases; unmatched junction nucleotides: 7. CDR3 sequence reads: CASTGTGRITEAFF. Written as DNA, the CDR3 is TGTGCCAGCACAGGGACAGGGAGGATCACTGAAGCTTTCTTT.

This clone has just a few counts. The genes are TRBV9 and TRBJ2-5; D gene unclear. The CDR3 sequence is 15 residues long. Germline loops: CDR1 SGDLS, CDR2 YYNGEE. The germline V and J ends were trimmed by 4 bases and 1 base, with 14 bases remaining between them. The CDR3 DNA sequence: TGTGCCAGCAGCAAGATACCCTCGGGCCAAGAGACCCAGTACTTC. Protein product: CASSKIPSGQETQYF.

This clone occurred a few times. The genes are TRBV10-3 and TRBJ2-3, with D tentatively TRBD2 (5 bases). The CDR3 has 13 residues. Trimming shortened V by 4 bases and J by 4 bases, and 9 bases separated the two germline ends. Germline CDR1 reads ENHRY; CDR2 reads SYGVKD. The DNA for the CDR3 is TGTGCCATCAGTGCGGAGAGGGCAGATACGCAGTATTTT. It yields the protein CAISAERADTQYF.

This clone was seen a handful of times. The chain is built from TRBV7-3 and TRBJ2-1, with 8 nucleotides matching TRBD1. The ends lost 3 bases at V and 3 bases at J; junction bases unmatched: 4. CDR3 length: 15 residues. Germline V gives CDR1 SGHTA, CDR2 FQGTGA. CDR3 in DNA: TGTGCCAGCAGCTTCGACAGGGGAGTCTACAATGAGCAGTTCTTC. Its protein is CASSFDRGVYNEQFF.

This clone was picked up a small number of times. The gene calls are TRBV10-3 and TRBJ2-7; 9 nucleotides align to TRBD1. This CDR3 has 16 residues. CDR1 ENHRY and CDR2 SYGVKD come from the germline V gene. J was trimmed by 4 bases and V by 8 bases; bases with no gene match: 15. The CDR3: CAIGHPGQGPTYEQYF. The CDR3 nucleotides are TGTGCCATCGGCCATCCGGGACAGGGCCCAACTTACGAGCAGTACTTC.

The chain uses TRBV25-1 and TRBJ1-2; D is possibly TRBD1 (5 bases). Germline CDR1 and CDR2: MGHDK and SYGVNS. Between the trimmed V and J ends, which lost 6 bases and 5 bases, there was a span of 10 bases. The CDR3 sequence is 12 residues long. The chain's CDR3 is CASRQELYGYTF. For the CDR3, the DNA is TGTGCCAGCAGACAGGAACTATATGGCTACACCTTC.